Presented here are 27 T cell receptor beta chains from one specimen sequenced in a study of T cells in localized non-small cell lung cancer. Data came from immunoSEQ multiplex PCR; TCRdb stores just in-frame clones and leaves some out. This table holds around 8,000 clones, about 90% found once. Specimen: peripheral blood mononuclear cells, collected before any cancer treatment. The receptors originated from a male donor older than 55 with stage II lung adenocarcinoma.

The V call is TRBV19, the J call TRBJ2-3, with D hard to call. The V end lost 5 bases, the J end lost 2 bases, and 14 bases lay between the germline ends. Per germline, CDR1 LNHDA and CDR2 SQIVND (reference sequence). The CDR3 loop spans 15 amino acids. CDR3 nucleotide sequence: TGTGCCAGTAGTTTCGGCAGGATTGACACAGATACGCAGTATTTT. Its protein product is CASSFGRIDTDTQYF.

V and J are TRBV7-9 and TRBJ1-1, with 12 bases that match TRBD1. The J segment lost 1 base and the V segment lost 1 base, leaving 7 bases of the junction unmatched. This CDR3 is 18 amino acids long. Germline CDR1 is SEHNR and CDR2 is FQNEAQ (reference sequence). The CDR3 DNA reads as TGTGCCAGCAGCTTAGGTATGGGGACAGGGGGCGGGAACACTGAAGCTTTCTTT. The encoded protein is CASSLGMGTGGGNTEAFF.

The genes are TRBV7-9 and TRBJ2-1, with 11 bases lining up with TRBD2. The length of the CDR3 is 19 residues. Germline CDR1 SEHNR, CDR2 FQNEAQ (reference sequence). J lost 2 bases, V lost 1 base, and 10 bases had no gene match. CDR3: CASSLVAGGSLSPYNEQFF. CDR3 sequence (DNA): TGTGCCAGCAGCTTAGTAGCGGGGGGGTCCCTGAGCCCCTACAATGAGCAGTTCTTC.

The chain couples TRBV27 to TRBJ2-3; D call uncertain. Germline V gene sequence: CDR1 MNHEY, CDR2 SMNVEV (reference sequence). This CDR3 has 12 amino acids. V lost 5 bases to trimming and J lost 0 bases, with 3 bases between them. The CDR3 reads CASSPSTDTQYF. CDR3 nucleotide sequence: TGTGCCAGCAGTCCAAGCACAGATACGCAGTATTTT.

In its sample, this clone was seen a few times. The chain recombines TRBV15 with TRBJ1-4, with D possibly TRBD1 on 5 matching bases. V was cut by 5 bases and J by 5 bases, with 15 bases left in between. The germline V gene has CDR1 LNHNV and CDR2 YYDKDF (reference sequence). The CDR3 has 15 residues. As DNA, the CDR3 is TGTGCCACCAGCCCCAAAGGGACGGGGAATGAAAAACTGTTTTTT. Its protein product is CATSPKGTGNEKLFF. The full variable domain, in which reference TRBV15 and TRBJ1-4 provide the parts outside the CDR3, is DAMVIQNPRYQVTQFGKPVTLSCSQTLNHNVMYWYQQKSSQAPKLLFHYYDKDFNNEADTPDNFQSRRPNTSFCFLDIRSPGLGDTAMYLCATSPKGTGNEKLFFGSGTQLSVL.

V usage is TRBV19 and J usage is TRBJ1-2, with D unresolved. The V and J ends lost 7 bases and 9 bases respectively, with 21 bases between them. CDR3 length: 14 residues. Germline loops: CDR1 LNHDA, CDR2 SQIVND (reference sequence). The CDR3 DNA sequence: TGTGCCAGTAAGAATTTAGACTCGAGCCGGAGCTACACCTTC. Translated: CASKNLDSSRSYTF.

This sequence joins TRBV5-1 and TRBJ1-4, with D maybe TRBD1 (5 bases). V was cut by 8 bases and J by 3 bases, with 11 bases left in between. This CDR3 has 13 amino acids. Germline assignment: CDR1 SGHRS and CDR2 YFSETQ. In DNA form, the CDR3 reads TGCGCCAGTGGACCGGGACCTAATGAAAAACTGTTTTTT. Its protein is CASGPGPNEKLFF. Full variable domain (rest looked up from reference TRBV5-1 and TRBJ1-4): KAGVTQTPRYLIKTRGQQVTLSCSPISGHRSVSWYQQTPGQGLQFLFEYFSETQRNKGNFPGRFSGRQFSNSRSEMNVSTLELGDSALYLCASGPGPNEKLFFGSGTQLSVL.

This chain links TRBV7-9 with TRBJ1-2; 9 bases line up with TRBD1. Germline trimming cut 7 bases from V and 2 bases from J; bases unmatched to any gene: 2. CDR1 and CDR2 (germline): SEHNR, FQNEAQ (reference sequence). The CDR3 is 13 residues long. This CDR3 reads CASITGGNYGYTF. CDR3 DNA sequence: TGTGCCAGCATTACAGGGGGCAACTATGGCTACACCTTC.

This chain links TRBV6-5 with TRBJ2-7; the D gene is possibly TRBD1 (5 bases). Germline CDR1 MNHEY, CDR2 SVGAGI. The CDR3 extends over 14 amino acids. V gave up 5 bases and J gave up 3 bases, with 14 bases separating them. Here the CDR3 DNA reads TGTGCCAGCAGTATCTTCCAGGGTAGCTACGAGCAGTACTTC. Protein product: CASSIFQGSYEQYF.

V and J are TRBV10-3 and TRBJ1-6, with TRBD1 matching over 7 bases. V shed 6 bases and J 5 bases; nucleotides not matched to a gene: 7. Germline lookup yields CDR1 ENHRY and CDR2 SYGVKD. The CDR3 is 15 amino acids. The CDR3 sequence: CAIRVQGEDNSPLHF. The CDR3 DNA follows: TGTGCCATCAGAGTTCAGGGGGAGGATAATTCACCCCTCCACTTT.

The V call is TRBV6-6, the J call TRBJ1-1; the match to TRBD1 covers 11 bases. The CDR3 loop spans 16 amino acids. V trimming: 2 bases; J trimming: 7 bases; junction bases outside the gene matches: 9. Germline values: CDR1 MNHNY, CDR2 SVGAGI (reference sequence). CDR3 sequence reads: CASSYPVGTGGSEAFF. CDR3 in DNA: TGTGCCAGCAGTTACCCAGTCGGGACAGGGGGTAGTGAAGCTTTCTTT.

The V and J genes are TRBV30 and TRBJ1-4; 10 bases fit TRBD1. CDR3 length equals 14 residues. The V and J ends lost 2 bases and 8 bases, in that order; junction bases with no gene match: 5. Germline lookup yields CDR1 GTSNPN and CDR2 SVGIG (reference sequence). CDR3 sequence: CAWSRDRGREKLFF. The DNA of the CDR3 is TGTGCCTGGAGTAGGGACAGGGGAAGGGAAAAACTGTTTTTT.

The chain links TRBV6-8 to TRBJ1-5; D unclear. The CDR3 runs 13 residues. V was trimmed by 5 bases and J by 6 bases, leaving 11 bases between them. CDR1 and CDR2 from the germline V gene are MNHGY and SAAAGT. For the CDR3, the DNA is TGTGCCAGCAGTCAGGAGGGAGGTCAGCCCCAGCATTTT. This sequence encodes CASSQEGGQPQHF.

This chain uses TRBV4-1 with TRBJ1-2; D unresolved. Germline-derived CDR1 and CDR2 are MGHRA and YSYEKL. This CDR3 spans 17 amino acids. Trimming left V 0 bases short and J 7 bases short, with 21 bases between. The CDR3 DNA follows: TGCGCCAGCAGCCAAGATAGGGCAGGCCGACCAGCGAGTGGCTACACCTTC. Residues: CASSQDRAGRPASGYTF.

The V call is TRBV11-1, the J call TRBJ1-6, with D unclear. This CDR3 contains 14 residues. CDR1 SGHAT and CDR2 FQDESV come from the germline V gene (reference sequence). V lost 6 bases and J 0 bases, leaving 6 bases between the germline ends. In nucleotides, the CDR3 is TGTGCCAGCAGTATGGGCTCCTATAATTCACCCCTCCACTTT. Protein sequence: CASSMGSYNSPLHF.

The table lists this clone with a count of one. The V gene is TRBV7-9, the J gene TRBJ1-2; D is undetermined. Germline lookup yields CDR1 SEHNR and CDR2 FQNEAQ (reference sequence). The CDR3 contains 15 residues. Trimming pared 7 bases from V and 8 bases from J, leaving 23 bases between. The CDR3 here is CASTPASVALWGYTF. In nucleotides, the CDR3 is TGTGCCAGCACCCCAGCCAGCGTGGCGTTATGGGGCTACACCTTC.

This clone was seen just once. The chain combines TRBV10-3 with TRBJ2-2, with no clear D. Trimming stripped 6 bases from V and 6 bases from J, with 14 bases between. This CDR3 is built from 14 residues. The germline V gene encodes CDR1 ENHRY and CDR2 SYGVKD. The CDR3 here is CAIRPQQEAGELFF. CDR3 nucleotide sequence: TGTGCCATCAGGCCACAGCAAGAAGCCGGGGAGCTGTTTTTT.

The chain uses TRBV6-1 and TRBJ2-3; 13 nucleotides match TRBD2. V dropped 3 bases and J dropped 1; count of bases not matched to a gene: 10. Per germline, CDR1 MNHNS and CDR2 SASEGT. This CDR3 comprises 19 residues. This CDR3 is CASSEPSTSGGAGTDTQYF. The CDR3, as DNA: TGTGCCAGCAGTGAGCCTAGTACTAGCGGGGGGGCCGGCACAGATACGCAGTATTTT.

The rearrangement uses TRBV2 and TRBJ1-6, with D possibly TRBD1 on 5 matching bases. The germline CDR1 and CDR2 sequences are SNHLY and FYNNEI. Trimming pared 0 bases from V and 7 bases from J, leaving 19 bases between. The CDR3 sequence is 18 residues long. CDR3 nucleotides: TGTGCCAGCAGTGAAGCGCTTAGAAGATGGGACCAAAATTCACCCCTCCACTTT. It specifies CASSEALRRWDQNSPLHF.

The genes are TRBV7-2 and TRBJ2-7; D unresolved. Looked up from germline, CDR1 is SGHTA and CDR2 is FQGNSA. V gave up 0 bases and J gave up 3 bases, with 3 bases separating them. This CDR3 region has 12 residues. CDR3 sequence (DNA): TGTGCCAGCAGCTTAGCGCACTACGAGCAGTACTTC. This encodes CASSLAHYEQYF. The full variable domain, with the rest looked up from reference TRBV7-2 and TRBJ2-7, is GAGVSQSPSNKVTEKGKDVELRCDPISGHTALYWYRQSLGQGLEFLIYFQGNSAPDKSGLPSDRFSAERTGGSVSTLTIQRTQQEDSAVYLCASSLAHYEQYFGPGTRLTVT.

V usage is TRBV6-6 and J usage is TRBJ1-1; D is unclear. The CDR3 runs to 14 residues. The V gene's germline CDR1 is MNHNY and CDR2 SVGAGI (reference sequence). Between the trimmed V and J ends, which lost 7 bases and 3 bases, there was a span of 15 bases. CDR3 protein: CASTLGIGDTEAFF. The CDR3 DNA sequence: TGTGCCAGCACCTTGGGAATCGGGGACACTGAAGCTTTCTTT.

V gene TRBV2 combines with J gene TRBJ2-1; 12 bases are shared with TRBD2. This CDR3 comprises 17 residues. Germline CDR1 and CDR2: SNHLY and FYNNEI. J was trimmed by 7 bases and V by 6 bases; bases with no gene match: 13. The CDR3, as DNA: TGTGCCAGCAGCGATCCTTCGCTAGCGGGGGGGCGAAATGAGCAGTTCTTC. This sequence encodes CASSDPSLAGGRNEQFF.

This clone is a singleton in its sample. V is TRBV7-2 and J is TRBJ2-7; unclear D gene. The CDR3 runs 16 residues. Per the germline V gene, CDR1 is SGHTA and CDR2 is FQGNSA. Trimming removed 1 base at V and 0 bases at J, with 13 bases between. CDR3 in amino acids: CASSLGHKVVSYEQYF. The CDR3 DNA follows: TGTGCCAGCAGCTTAGGGCACAAGGTCGTCTCCTACGAGCAGTACTTC.

The rearrangement uses TRBV4-3 and TRBJ1-6; D unclear. The V end lost 1 base, the J end lost 5 bases, and 9 bases lay between the germline ends. CDR1 LGHNA and CDR2 YSLEER come from the germline V gene. There are 15 residues in the CDR3. In nucleotides, the CDR3 is TGCGCCAGCAGCCAAGTTAGCCACGATAATTCACCCCTCCACTTT. Translation: CASSQVSHDNSPLHF.

This clone came up a few times. The chain combines TRBV7-2 with TRBJ2-7, with no clear D. The germline V gene encodes CDR1 SGHTA and CDR2 FQGNSA. The V gene lost 5 bases and the J gene lost 1 base, with 3 bases spanning the gap. This CDR3 spans 11 amino acids. CDR3 DNA: TGTGCCAGCAGCCCTTCCTACGAGCAGTACTTC. Protein: CASSPSYEQYF.

J is TRBJ1-1 and V is TRBV12-5; D is perhaps TRBD1 (6 bases). Germline CDR1 is LGHNT and CDR2 is FRNRAP. The CDR3 is made up of 15 amino acids. V was trimmed by 3 bases and J by 5 bases, leaving 16 bases between them. As DNA, the CDR3 is TGTGCTAGTGGTTTAAACCCGCAGGGGAGGACTGAAGCTTTCTTT. As protein: CASGLNPQGRTEAFF. Full variable domain (rest looked up from reference TRBV12-5 and TRBJ1-1): DARVTQTPRHKVTEMGQEVTMRCQPILGHNTVFWYRQTMMQGLELLAYFRNRAPLDDSGMPKDRFSAEMPDATLATLKIQPSEPRDSAVYFCASGLNPQGRTEAFFGQGTRLTVV.

In DNA, the CDR3 is TGTGCCAGCAGCCCCTTTAAGGGGGCAGGCGGGGCCAACGTCCTGACTTTC. Its protein is CASSPFKGAGGANVLTF. The chain uses TRBV14 and TRBJ2-6; TRBD1 aligns across 7 bases. Germline CDR1 reads SGHDN; CDR2 reads FVKESK. The CDR3 sequence is 17 residues long. Trimming at V came to 4 bases and at J to 4 bases, leaving 10 bases not matched to a gene.